This T cell receptor (beta chain) appears in the sequencing data of a study of shared clonotypes between healthy human individuals. The wider study: Each donor had three CD4 naive, three CD4 memory, two CD8 naive and one CD8 memory plate. The study, taken as a whole, reports: Among non-shared clonotypes, generation probabilities were lower than among those shared by all four donors. The study generally estimated greater richness for naive than memory subsets.

Naive CD8 isolation took CD45RO-negative cells positively selected for CCR7 and excluded terminally differentiated effector memory CD45RA+ cells. Researchers divided each subset's genomic DNA evenly across several immunoSEQ plates. Produced via immunoSEQ multiplex PCR; TCRdb's table is partial and in-frame only. The table records 700,000 to 950,000 clones, roughly 96% of them present only once. Notes on this clone: No antigen is known for it.

The sample was naive CD8+ T cells sorted from blood. The source is a man younger than 45 in good health.

CDR3 sequence reads: CASRELGNTEAFF. The CDR3 nucleotides are TGTGCCTCCAGGGAGTTGGGCAACACTGAAGCTTTCTTT. J is TRBJ1-1 and V is TRBV7-9; the D gene is possibly TRBD1 (5 bases). This CDR3 contains 13 residues. V was trimmed by 11 bases and J by 2 bases, leaving 15 bases between them. Germline values: CDR1 SEHNR, CDR2 FQNEAQ (reference sequence).